These T cell receptor beta chains were read from a single sample in a study of vaccination effects on CD4 cells after COVID-19. Some clones are missing from TCRdb's copy, which holds only in-frame ones; the method was immunoSEQ multiplex PCR. Among almost 15,000 clones listed, 70% to 80% were seen once. Their cognate antigens are unknown. The sample here was CD4+ T cells from PBMCs cultured with HCoV-NL63 spike peptides, taken after COVID-19 vaccination. The source is a human donor who received a COVID-19 vaccine. CDR3s include the opening cysteine and the closing phenylalanine or tryptophan.

v_call	cdr3_aa
TRBV20-1	CSASLRGGLRNEQFF
TRBV7-2	CASSLVGVRNEAFF
TRBV6-6	CASSGTGGSYEQYF
TRBV24-1	CATSDLGRGFDNEQFF
TRBV27	CASSRGVGQGSSPLHF
TRBV30	CAWSGPREQYF
TRBV30	CAWSEAGATEAFF
TRBV5-4	CASSPGEGDYGYTF
TRBV20-1	CSASAGGVTEAFF
TRBV14	CASSQEDRGYGYTF
TRBV29-1	CSVSQGSHEQYF
TRBV14	CASSQDRLAGGLSYNEQFF
TRBV7-8	CASSGRVASGNTIYF
TRBV14	CASSPRTGGPYGYTF
TRBV11-2	CASSPPSGGPYEQYF
TRBV4-1	CASSQALGINSPLHF
TRBV3-1/TRBV3-2	CASSLTPAGGGTDTQYF
TRBV5-1	CASSPPGQGASGYTF
TRBV3-1/TRBV3-2	CASSSDTGKQPQHF
TRBV19	CASSTPSGTGKRGYTF
TRBV7-3	CASSLDRSGTDTQYF
TRBV7-9	CASSLAGLNNEQFF
TRBV6-5	CASSYSAGVTNEKLFF
TRBV30	CAWDRQNTEAFF
TRBV5-4	CASSSGLAGAGELFF
TRBV5-1	CASSPQGSGSPLHF
TRBV2	CASSVRRDYEQYF
TRBV28	CASTSRTAYEQYF
TRBV5-4	CAGGSEETQYF
TRBV7-9	CASSLAAASGNTIYF
TRBV6-2/TRBV6-3	CASSAGQVVGELFF
TRBV14	CASSQEGRFQETQYF
TRBV6-5	CASRRDYLADTQYF
TRBV6-2/TRBV6-3	CASSRAGSSYEQYF
TRBV27	CASSLNSGGSTGELFF
TRBV4-3	CASSQDLPGGYGYTF
TRBV7-2	CASSSDTNSPLHF
TRBV11-1	CASSLARAGRDTQYF
TRBV24-1	CATSDRGDGYTF
TRBV7-2	CASSAYPVYEQYF
TRBV5-1	CASSLVGEAYEQYF
TRBV4-3	CASSQYDDRGDGYTF
TRBV28	CASSPSGGKLFF
TRBV20-1	CSANRDPQFF
TRBV6-5	CASTGSDGGTEAFF
TRBV3-1/TRBV3-2	CASSQGGGPGETQYF
TRBV4-3	CASSQERGTRTEAFF
TRBV19	CASSIGTGGTEAFF
TRBV5-1	CASSLNIAGLGDTQYF
TRBV4-1	CASSQERADTQYF
TRBV7-2	CASSLGPGESTNGYTF
TRBV6-5	CASSSPSTDTQYF
TRBV18	CASSPQGIGNQPQHF
TRBV29-1	CSVGLAGYTYEQYF
TRBV7-2	CASSSLWTGSTDTQYF
TRBV5-1	CASSETGEPQHF
TRBV5-4	CASSLYRSYEQYF
TRBV30	CAWSVRGPTNEKLFF
TRBV5-8	CASSLGQPTDTQYF